This T cell receptor beta chain derives from a study of cytomegalovirus exposure and HLA in healthy donors. The donors were members of the validation cohort, which comprised 120 subjects and was separate from the first cohort of 730 or so subjects. The length of the CDR3 is 15 residues. Germline V gene lookup returns CDR1 SGHDN and CDR2 FVKESK. Trimming removed 6 bases from V and 6 bases from J; junction bases left unmatched: 11. Sequencing used immunoSEQ multiplex PCR; TCRdb keeps in-frame clones, though not all of them. The table has under 200,000 clones, roughly nine tenths seen once. The sequenced sample consisted of PBMCs. The receptor comes from a woman aged 18-29 years in good health and CMV-seropositive. The rearrangement joins TRBV14 to TRBJ2-1; 7 nucleotides match TRBD2. The CDR3 sequence is CASRPYKVAGNEQFF. CDR3 in DNA: TGTGCCAGCAGACCCTATAAGGTAGCGGGCAATGAGCAGTTCTTC.